The TCR beta chain under discussion was sequenced for a study of blood T cells in healthy people across ages (dated by TCRdb to 2014 to 2015). Study-wide context: In model experiments, roughly one uniquely barcoded TCR beta cDNA molecule per two T cells was captured by template switching. The donors were divided into four age groups: young (average approximately 15 years), middle-aged (almost 40), aged (approximately 62) and long-lived (around 87). Using the same blood draw, the study looked at two additional independent replicas of 1 million unique cDNA reads for two donors, one aged 18 to 30 and the other aged 80 or older. To avoid experimental bias, donors of different ages were spread randomly across the sequencing lanes. Age-related changes in TCR beta repertoire diversity were measured in the study by deep sequencing normalized with unique cDNA molecular identifiers.

Library prep was done by 5' RACE. Reads for this sample came from an Illumina HiSeq 2500. A second PCR of about 6 to 11 cycles was performed with a sample-barcoded 5' primer and a J-beta primer mix. A unique molecular identifier was introduced onto each TCR beta cDNA molecule by a template-switch 5' adaptor carrying 12 random nucleotides. At least 2.5 million CDR3-containing paired-end reads were obtained from each sample. First-strand cDNA synthesis was performed from all RNA using the Mint cDNA synthesis kit, with priming by a TRBC-specific oligonucleotide. After uracil-DNA glycosylase treatment, a first 18-cycle PCR used universal primers M1SS and BC2_uni_R on all cDNA. For the original study's pipeline: Normalization of each sample was performed by random selection of 1 million high-quality reads, each carrying a distinct molecular identifier. Reads sharing molecular identifiers were discarded rather than binned into consensus sequences. MiTCR, set to a Q25 quality threshold and the strictest error-elimination algorithm, was used for CDR3 identification, clonotype clustering and error correction. A nonparametric unseen species model with Euler transformation was used to estimate a lower bound on total TCR beta diversity. TCRdb reprocessed the public reads (quality trimming at Q25 with fastp, clone calling with MiXCR) and kept in-frame beta chains. When rows share a CDR3 protein, they turn into one entry using the most common DNA and genes. TCRdb, not the authors, supplied the V and J calls. The sample yields around 1.1 million distinct CDR3 sequences; roughly two fifths were counted once. The ten largest account for less than 15% of the sample.

General conclusions and limits of the study: Because the CMV infection status of the donors was unknown, age-related changes in expanded clonotypes may potentially have been confounded. Bulk unsorted PBMC profiling prevented conclusive comparison of naive and antigen-experienced compartments. Compared with the aged group, more naive CD4+ T cells, fewer expanded clones and increased TCR diversity were shown by the long-lived group, suggesting age selection. There was a strong correlation between observed TCR beta diversity and the percentage of naive T cells measured by flow cytometry. Observed TCR beta diversity per million T cells fell roughly linearly with age, and a significant reduction was already apparent by age about 38. Total diversity estimates from one million sequenced T cells were considered lower bounds and underestimates.

Notes on this clonotype: Its antigen is unknown. No much larger clonotype is one base removed from it; base qualities were not supplied.

V loses 6 bases, J loses 4 bases, and the germline ends lie 15 bases apart. CDR1 and CDR2 (MNHEY, SMNVEV) derive from the germline V gene (reference sequence). Inclusive of the bounding cysteine and phenylalanine, the CDR3 is 14 residues long. The sequence is cut down to CDR3 DNA, 42 bases in frame from base 1. The roughly 39 donors, aged about 6 to 95 years, were systemically healthy Caucasian individuals from Russia. Around 10 milliliters of peripheral blood were collected from each donor into EDTA-treated Vacutainer tubes. Ficoll-Paque density-gradient centrifugation was used to isolate PBMCs, with at least 7 million obtained per sample. Trizol reagent was used to extract total RNA from PBMCs, with at least 5 micrograms per sample. The percentages of naive CD45RAhigh/CD27high T cells were determined by flow cytometry on a PBMC aliquot from every donor.

This receptor was identified in a man aged 18 to 29 in good health. The sample was blood. Recombination connected TRBV27 to TRBJ1-2; no D gene can be assigned with confidence. At the DNA level, the sequence is TGTGCCAGCAGCTTAAAGCCAGGAGGCTATGGCTACACCTTC. Its product reads: CASSLKPGGYGYTF.